This T cell receptor beta chain appears in the sequencing data of a study of blood T cell repertoires in COVID-19. Study details: Acute and convalescent COVID-19 specimens originated in the United States, Italy and Spain. T cells, B-cell-depleted T cells, or PBMCs provided the cDNA or gDNA that served as material.

This CDR3 region has 12 residues. V lost 6 bases to trimming and J lost 6 bases, with 8 bases between them. This clone is a singleton in its sample. TCRdb's table, derived via immunoSEQ multiplex PCR, lists solely in-frame clones and lacks some. The sample includes 200,000 to 250,000 clones, roughly 90% seen only once; the top ten take roughly 2.5%. The receptor's source is a woman aged 60-70 years with acute or convalescent COVID-19. The sequencing sample was made of peripheral blood. The chain links TRBV12-3 or TRBV12-4 to TRBJ1-4; D is ambiguous. CDR3 region: CASRPQDEKLFF. The CDR3 nucleotides are TGTGCCAGCAGACCGCAGGATGAAAAACTGTTTTTT.